This T cell receptor beta chain was retrieved from a study of shared clonotypes between healthy human individuals. V lost 3 bases and J lost 4, with 10 bases in between. This CDR3 has 14 residues. Per germline, CDR1 SGHAT and CDR2 FQDESV (reference sequence). Profiling relied on immunoSEQ multiplex PCR, and the TCRdb table lists in-frame clones only, not all of them. The sample records under 2.5 million clones, roughly 90% being singletons. The sequence was obtained from a man younger than 35 in good health. Some clones in this sample may be carry-over from other donors' samples. Sequenced input: naive CD4+ T cells from PBMCs. The subset here: CD45RA+ positively selected. This chain joins TRBV11-1 and TRBJ1-3; D is undetermined. CDR3 sequence: CASSFVGSGNTIYF. The CDR3, as DNA: TGTGCCAGCAGCTTCGTCGGGTCCGGAAACACCATATATTTT.